The present T cell receptor (beta chain) was sequenced within a study of T-cell memory formation after mild COVID-19. Broader study findings: Pre-infection memory contained some responding clones, which suggested that cross-reactive memory had joined. Contracting clones from day 15 to 85 had balanced CD4/CD8; later expanders favoured CD4+. Those CD4+ clones that contracted were mainly in CM and EM (CD8+ ones in EMRA).

Germline V CDR1 and CDR2: SGHTA, FQGNSA. This CDR3 contains 17 residues. V was clipped by 5 bases and J by 7 bases; unmatched bases: 11. This clonotype was seen at least ten times. Its antigen is not identified. One entry per CDR3 protein results from TCRdb running MiXCR on the 5' RACE reads. This sample has about 180,000 distinct CDR3 sequences, with 16% found just once. What was sequenced was PBMCs or a T cell subset sorted from them (not recorded which). The clonotype comes from an adult woman who had mild COVID-19 (a few samples of this study predate the infection). Cell type and time point are not known. This chain uses TRBV7-2 with TRBJ2-1, with 13 bases identical to TRBD2. CDR3 amino acids: CASSPDRLAGGANEQFF. The CDR3 DNA sequence: TGTGCCAGCAGCCCCGACAGACTAGCGGGAGGCGCAAATGAGCAGTTCTTC.